This entry lists 27 T cell receptor beta chains sequenced from one sample in a study of T cell repertoires in aging, cancer and after chemotherapy. Peripheral blood genomic DNA, not sorted cells or RNA, was the template. TRB rearrangements spanning V, D and J were amplified using mixed TRB-A/B primers. TCRdb re-called the multiplex PCR reads through MiXCR, storing one row per CDR3 protein. The table lists some 3,400 distinct CDR3 sequences, about 32% of them singletons. Sample: blood. These receptors all come from a human donor in good health.

This clonotype was seen more than once but under ten times. The chain links TRBV29-1 to TRBJ1-1; D is ambiguous. The V and J ends lost 8 bases and 1 base respectively, with 11 bases between them. Per the germline V gene, CDR1 is SQVTM and CDR2 is ANQGSEA. There are 12 residues in the CDR3. Here the CDR3 DNA reads TGCAGCTATTCCTTTTCGAACACTGAAGCTTTCTTT. As protein: CSYSFSNTEAFF.

In this sample, this clonotype turned up once. CDR3 region: CASSPREREWYGYTF. The CDR3 coding sequence is TGTGCCAGCAGCCCCCGCGAGAGGGAATGGTATGGCTACACCTTC. The genes are TRBV7-9 and TRBJ1-2; no clear D. This CDR3 comprises 15 residues. Germline-derived CDR1 and CDR2 are SEHNR and FQNEAQ (reference sequence). Trimming removed 5 bases from V and 5 bases from J, with 18 bases in between. The full variable domain, with the rest looked up from reference TRBV7-9 and TRBJ1-2, is DTGVSQNPRHKITKRGQNVTFRCDPISEHNRLYWYRQTLGQGPEFLTYFQNEAQLEKSRLLSDRFSAERPKGSFSTLEIQRTEQGDSAMYLCASSPREREWYGYTFGSGTRLTVV.

Here the CDR3 reads CASSLTGNYGYTF. DNA of the CDR3: TGTGCCAGCAGTCTCACTGGAAACTATGGCTACACCTTC. This rearrangement joins TRBV12-3 or TRBV12-4 to TRBJ1-2, with D uncertain. The CDR3 length is 13 residues. Trimming removed 5 bases from V and 2 bases from J, with 9 bases in between.

The V and J genes are TRBV20-1 and TRBJ2-1; D remains unclear. Germline V gene sequence: CDR1 DFQATT, CDR2 SNEGSKA (reference sequence). V was clipped by 3 bases and J by 4 bases, with 13 bases between them. This CDR3 is built from 14 residues. The DNA for the CDR3 is TGCAGTGCTAGTTCGGGTGGCGAGTACAATGAGCAGTTCTTC. This codes for CSASSGGEYNEQFF.

This clonotype has more than one count but fewer than ten. In nucleotides, the CDR3 is TGTGCCTGGAGTGTACCCAGGGGGCTTAACACTGAAGCTTTCTTT. Its protein is CAWSVPRGLNTEAFF. This rearrangement joins TRBV30 to TRBJ1-1; the match to TRBD1 covers 8 bases. V lost 0 bases, J lost 2 bases, and 5 bases stayed unmatched. The CDR3 consists of 15 residues. Looked up from germline, CDR1 is GTSNPN and CDR2 is SVGIG (reference sequence).

This clonotype was detected only a few times. V gene TRBV6-2 or TRBV6-3 combines with J gene TRBJ2-7; 9 bases agree with TRBD1. CDR3 length: 13 amino acids. From germline, CDR1 is MNHEY and CDR2 SVGEGT. V was pared by 2 bases and J by 9 bases, with 5 bases of the junction left unmatched. The CDR3 loop is CASSYPQGATQYF. CDR3 in DNA: TGTGCCAGCAGTTACCCACAGGGGGCCACGCAGTACTTC.

The rearrangement uses TRBV6-2 or TRBV6-3 and TRBJ2-7, with D unclear. The germline CDR1 and CDR2 sequences are MNHEY and SVGEGT. Trimming shortened V by 2 bases and J by 3 bases, and 5 bases separated the two germline ends. This CDR3 has 12 residues. Here the CDR3 DNA reads TGTGCCAGCAGTTACGACATCTACGAGCAGTACTTC. This gives the protein CASSYDIYEQYF.

The chain links TRBV6-4 to TRBJ2-7; D is possibly TRBD1 (6 bases). V lost 1 base to trimming and J lost 0 bases, with 10 bases between them. Germline lookup yields CDR1 MRHNA and CDR2 SNTAGT. The CDR3 sequence is 15 residues long. CDR3 DNA: TGTGCCAGCAGTGACTGCGACAGGTTCTCCTACGAGCAGTACTTC. Translation: CASSDCDRFSYEQYF.

This CDR3 reads CASGVAKNIQYF. Here the CDR3 DNA reads TGTGCCTCAGGGGTAGCCAAAAACATTCAGTACTTC. The V and J genes are TRBV30 and TRBJ2-4, with D perhaps TRBD1 (6 bases). With 7 bases removed from V and 0 bases from J, the gap between germline ends came to 7 bases. The CDR3 loop spans 12 amino acids. From germline, CDR1 is GTSNPN and CDR2 SVGIG (reference sequence).

V and J are TRBV6-1 and TRBJ2-7; D may be TRBD1 or TRBD2 (7 bases each). Trimming shortened V by 3 bases and J by 2 bases, and 23 bases separated the two germline ends. The V gene's germline CDR1 is MNHNS and CDR2 SASEGT. This CDR3 contains 18 residues. The CDR3 loop is CASSDVFRGGARAYEQYF. CDR3 sequence (DNA): TGTGCCAGCAGTGACGTTTTCAGGGGGGGGGCCAGGGCCTACGAGCAGTACTTC.

The chain uses TRBV6-5 and TRBJ2-7, with D possibly matching TRBD1 (6 bases). Germline values: CDR1 MNHEY, CDR2 SVGAGI. There are 13 residues in the CDR3. Trimming took off 2 bases at V and 6 bases at J, with 11 bases between the two ends. CDR3 residues: CASSYLTGGEQYF. CDR3 nucleotides: TGTGCCAGCAGTTACCTGACAGGAGGCGAGCAGTACTTC.

The table lists this clonotype with a few counts. The gene calls are TRBV12-3 or TRBV12-4 and TRBJ1-2, with D perhaps TRBD1 (5 bases). Trimming removed 3 bases at V and 4 bases at J, with 9 bases between. CDR3 length equals 13 residues. The CDR3 region has the DNA TGTGCCAGCAGTTTCTCCGGGGCCTATGGCTACACCTTC. It is translated as CASSFSGAYGYTF.

The rearrangement joins TRBV7-9 to TRBJ1-2; D is uncertain. Germline V gene lookup returns CDR1 SEHNR and CDR2 FQNEAQ (reference sequence). Trimming pared 5 bases from V and 3 bases from J, leaving 13 bases between. CDR3 size: 14 residues. CDR3 sequence reads: CASSPPGIYYGYTF. DNA for the CDR3: TGTGCCAGCAGCCCCCCTGGCATCTACTATGGCTACACCTTC.

This clonotype was observed a few times. This chain uses TRBV19 with TRBJ2-2; D ambiguous. The CDR3 has 14 residues. Looked up from germline, CDR1 is LNHDA and CDR2 is SQIVND (reference sequence). Trimming stripped 7 bases from V and 0 bases from J, with 9 bases between. In DNA, the CDR3 is TGTGCCAGTAATGACGGGTCGAACACCGGGGAGCTGTTTTTT. Its protein is CASNDGSNTGELFF.

In DNA form, the CDR3 reads TGTGCCAGCAGCTTGGTGGTTCAGGGGGGTGAAAAACTGTTTTTT. Translating gives CASSLVVQGGEKLFF. This sequence joins TRBV5-6 and TRBJ1-4, with 7 bases aligning to TRBD1. V was clipped by 0 bases and J by 7 bases; unmatched bases: 6. Germline V gene data show CDR1 as SGHDT and CDR2 as YYEEEE. CDR3 size: 15 residues.

Remarks on this clonotype: At one end, the junction sequence differs from germline, possibly due to a read error. V usage is TRBV27 and J usage is TRBJ1-6, with TRBD1 matching 7 bases. The CDR3 spans 18 residues. Germline values: CDR1 MNHEY, CDR2 SMNVEV (reference sequence). CDR3 coding DNA: TGTGCCAGCAGTTTATGGACAGGCCCGAGCTCCTATTATTCACCCCTCCACTTT. This codes for CASSLWTGPSSYYSPLHF.

This clonotype has only a few counts. V usage is TRBV5-4 and J usage is TRBJ2-5; 8 bases are shared with TRBD1. The junction had 3 bases not matched to a gene; V was cut back by 3 bases and J by 5 bases. The CDR3 runs to 13 residues. Germline values: CDR1 SGHNT, CDR2 YYREEE (reference sequence). DNA of the CDR3: TGTGCCAGCAGCTCCAGGGGGCGGGAGACCCAGTACTTC. It translates to CASSSRGRETQYF.

The V gene is TRBV6-6, the J gene TRBJ2-5; 7 positions match TRBD2. The J segment lost 1 base and the V segment lost 6 bases, leaving 2 bases of the junction unmatched. CDR1 MNHNY and CDR2 SVGAGI come from the germline V gene (reference sequence). This CDR3 has 13 residues. The DNA of the CDR3 is TGTGCCAGCAGACCGGGGGGCCAAGAGACCCAGTACTTC. This encodes CASRPGGQETQYF.

By its share, this clonotype is medium-sized. CDR3 DNA: TGTGCCAGTAGTCCGGGGCGGGTAGCAAATTCACCCCTCCACTTT. This translates into CASSPGRVANSPLHF. The rearrangement uses TRBV19 and TRBJ1-6; D is perhaps TRBD1 (5 bases). Between the trimmed V and J ends, which lost 5 bases and 7 bases, there was a span of 15 bases. Germline-derived CDR1 and CDR2 are LNHDA and SQIVND (reference sequence). The CDR3 consists of 15 residues.

This sequence joins TRBV6-6 and TRBJ1-1; D uncertain. This CDR3 is built from 15 residues. The V and J ends lost 7 bases and 4 bases respectively, with 19 bases between them. Germline V CDR1 and CDR2: MNHNY, SVGAGI (reference sequence). CDR3 sequence (DNA): TGTGCCAGCACTTTTCGATTCGGTAACCCCACTGAAGCTTTCTTT. This codes for CASTFRFGNPTEAFF.

V and J are TRBV5-1 and TRBJ1-2, with TRBD1 matching over 7 bases. Germline V lookup: CDR1 SGHRS, CDR2 YFSETQ. The CDR3 covers 13 residues. The V gene end was trimmed by 4 bases and the J gene end by 3 bases; junction bases not matched to a gene: 3. The chain's CDR3 is CASSVGTDYGYTF. The CDR3 region has the DNA TGCGCCAGCAGCGTCGGGACAGACTATGGCTACACCTTC.

This clonotype was recorded only once. In DNA form, the CDR3 reads TGTGCCAGCAGCTTATGGACAGCCTCCTACGAGCAGTACTTC. It is translated as CASSLWTASYEQYF. The chain recombines TRBV7-2 with TRBJ2-7, with D possibly being TRBD1 (6 bases). From germline, CDR1 is SGHTA and CDR2 FQGNSA. The ends were cut back, 2 bases at V and 0 bases at J, with 8 bases in the middle. The CDR3 extends over 14 amino acids.

The chain carries TRBV6-6 and TRBJ1-4; maybe TRBD1 (6 bases). Germline CDR1 and CDR2: MNHNY and SVGAGI (reference sequence). This CDR3 comprises 15 residues. V was shortened by 5 bases and J by 2 bases, with 12 bases between the two germline ends. DNA of the CDR3: TGTGCCAGCAGTCCCACTGACAGGACTAATGAAAAACTGTTTTTT. This gives the protein CASSPTDRTNEKLFF.

CDR3 nucleotide sequence: TGCGCCAGCAGCTCCAGACAGGGGACAGATACGCAGTATTTT. It is translated as CASSSRQGTDTQYF. The chain has TRBV5-1 and TRBJ2-3, with 8 bases identical to TRBD1. Germline CDR1 and CDR2: SGHRS and YFSETQ. This CDR3 is built from 14 residues. With V trimmed by 3 bases and J by 3 bases, 3 bases remained unmatched.

Points on this clonotype: A much larger clone sits a single nucleotide away, making a read error possible. The rearrangement joins TRBV12-3 or TRBV12-4 to TRBJ2-7, with D perhaps matching TRBD2 (6 bases). The CDR3 has 13 amino acids. The CDR3 loop reads CASSLGGSYKQYF. In DNA, the CDR3 is TGTGCCAGCAGTTTGGGGGGTTCCTACAAGCAGTACTTC.

The gene calls are TRBV4-2 and TRBJ1-3; D gene uncertain. This CDR3 has 15 amino acids. Trimming cost V 0 bases and J 0 bases, with 6 bases left between them. The V gene's germline CDR1 is LGHNA and CDR2 YNFKEQ. CDR3 DNA: TGTGCCAGCAGCCAAGATTCGGGCTCTGGAAACACCATATATTTT. It specifies CASSQDSGSGNTIYF.

This chain connects TRBV5-1 to TRBJ1-1, with 8 bases lining up with TRBD1. Per germline, CDR1 SGHRS and CDR2 YFSETQ. Trimming at V came to 4 bases and at J to 0 bases, leaving 2 bases not matched to a gene. The CDR3 sequence is 14 residues long. The CDR3 nucleotides are TGCGCCAGCAGCCCCAGGGGGCTGAACACTGAAGCTTTCTTT. This gives the protein CASSPRGLNTEAFF.